Following are 24 T cell receptor beta chains from one sample sequenced in a study of chemoradiotherapy in HPV16-positive cancers. Assay used: immunoSEQ multiplex PCR; TCRdb lists only in-frame clones, some missing. The table has tens of thousands of clones, 80% seen once. The sequences come from blood, collected from a patient who underwent chemoradiotherapy. These receptor sequences come from a human donor with HPV-associated anogenital cancer.

The chain combines TRBV11-2 with TRBJ1-3, with TRBD1 matching over 8 bases. With 0 bases clipped from V and 8 bases from J, the junction kept 6 bases outside the gene matches. Germline values: CDR1 SGHAT, CDR2 FQNNGV. CDR3 length: 15 amino acids. CDR3 in DNA: TGTGCCAGCAGCTTAGATGGGGACAGGAGAGACACCATATATTTT. Its translation: CASSLDGDRRDTIYF. Drawing the rest from reference TRBV11-2 and TRBJ1-3, the complete variable domain is EAGVAQSPRYKIIEKRQSVAFWCNPISGHATLYWYQQILGQGPKLLIQFQNNGVVDDSQLPKDRFSAERLKGVDSTLKIQPAKLEDSAVYLCASSLDGDRRDTIYFGEGSWLTVV.

The chain is built from TRBV11-1 and TRBJ1-2; 9 nucleotides line up with TRBD1. The CDR3 extends over 12 amino acids. Germline CDR1 reads SGHAT; CDR2 reads FQDESV (reference sequence). Losses at the gene ends were 4 bases for V and 14 bases for J; bases not matched to a gene: 8. The DNA for the CDR3 is TGTGCCAGCAGCTCGATACCCGGGACAGGGACCTTC. Residues: CASSSIPGTGTF. The complete variable domain, with remaining parts taken from reference TRBV11-1 and TRBJ1-2, reads EAEVAQSPRYKITEKSQAVAFWCDPISGHATLYWYRQILGQGPELLVQFQDESVVDDSQLPKDRFSAERLKGVDSTLKIQPAELGDSAMYLCASSSIPGTGTFGSGTRLTVV.

This clone was counted a few times. V usage is TRBV7-8 and J usage is TRBJ2-7; a weak D match, TRBD1 (5 bases). This CDR3 has 14 residues. Germline CDR1 and CDR2: SGHVS and FQNEAQ. V was cut by 5 bases and J by 0 bases, with 11 bases left in between. The CDR3 sequence: CASSLGALSYEQYF. The CDR3 DNA follows: TGTGCCAGCAGCCTTGGGGCCCTCTCCTACGAGCAGTACTTC.

This clone was recorded a few times. The chain has TRBV2 and TRBJ1-6; D possibly corresponds to TRBD1 (5 bases). The germline V gene has CDR1 SNHLY and CDR2 FYNNEI. This CDR3 comprises 13 residues. The V end was cut by 7 bases, the J end by 6 bases, with 10 bases between. CDR3: CASKAGSNSPLHF. The CDR3 nucleotides read TGTGCCAGCAAGGCAGGGAGTAATTCACCCCTCCACTTT. Drawing the rest from reference TRBV2 and TRBJ1-6, the complete variable domain is EPEVTQTPSHQVTQMGQEVILRCVPISNHLYFYWYRQILGQKVEFLVSFYNNEISEKSEIFDDQFSVERPDGSNFTLKIRSTKLEDSAMYFCASKAGSNSPLHFGNGTRLTVT.

The chain joins TRBV29-1 to TRBJ1-4; no reliable D call. Trimming shortened V by 4 bases and J by 5 bases, and 17 bases separated the two germline ends. The V gene's germline CDR1 is SQVTM and CDR2 ANQGSEA. This CDR3 comprises 15 residues. The CDR3 is CSVGGGRAGNEKLFF. CDR3 nucleotides: TGCAGCGTTGGCGGCGGGAGGGCTGGGAATGAAAAACTGTTTTTT.

The chain is built from TRBV15 and TRBJ1-5, with D hard to call. The CDR3 sequence is 17 residues long. The germline gives CDR1 LNHNV, CDR2 YYDKDF (reference sequence). Trimming took 5 bases from V and 4 from J, leaving 21 bases between them. CDR3 loop: CATSSYRRVLGNQPQHF. CDR3 DNA sequence: TGTGCCACCAGCTCTTACCGGAGGGTCTTGGGTAATCAGCCCCAGCATTTT.

The V call is TRBV19, the J call TRBJ2-3, with 10 bases that match TRBD1. The germline V gene encodes CDR1 LNHDA and CDR2 SQIVND (reference sequence). The CDR3 runs 15 residues. Trimming took 6 bases from V and 5 from J; bases not matched to a gene: 8. CDR3 residues: CASSSGQGRIDTQYF. CDR3 sequence (DNA): TGTGCCAGTAGCTCGGGACAGGGGCGCATAGATACGCAGTATTTT.

The chain recombines TRBV7-2 with TRBJ2-7; D possibly uses TRBD1 or TRBD2 (7 bases each). The V gene lost 3 bases and the J gene lost 6 bases, with 18 bases spanning the gap. Per the germline V gene, CDR1 is SGHTA and CDR2 is FQGNSA. The CDR3 runs to 15 residues. The CDR3 spells CASSFSGTTGVEQYF. Here the CDR3 DNA reads TGTGCCAGCAGCTTCTCCGGGACTACAGGGGTCGAGCAGTACTTC.

This clone was seen once. The chain combines TRBV6-5 with TRBJ2-7, with a possible D match to TRBD2 (6 bases). There are 15 residues in the CDR3. Germline V gene lookup returns CDR1 MNHEY and CDR2 SVGAGI. V lost 2 bases to trimming and J lost 3 bases, with 14 bases between them. The CDR3 is CASSYAGFQGYEQYF. CDR3 DNA: TGTGCCAGCAGTTACGCGGGATTTCAAGGCTACGAGCAGTACTTC.

V usage is TRBV27 and J usage is TRBJ1-2; D not resolved. CDR1 is MNHEY and CDR2 is SMNVEV in the germline V gene (reference sequence). Trimming left V 0 bases short and J 4 bases short, with 6 bases between. The CDR3 has 13 residues. The CDR3 DNA reads TGTGCCAGCAGTTTATCCAGGACCTATGGCTACACCTTC. It is translated as CASSLSRTYGYTF.

This chain joins TRBV10-2 and TRBJ2-2; 8 bases agree with TRBD2. The germline CDR1 and CDR2 sequences are WSHSY and SAAADI. V shed 4 bases and J 5 bases; nucleotides not matched to a gene: 12. The CDR3 has 17 amino acids. The CDR3 DNA is TGCGCCAGCAGTGTTTTGGGAGGCGGGGGGAGGACCGGGGAGCTGTTTTTT. Translation: CASSVLGGGGRTGELFF.

This clone was picked up a small number of times. The chain employs TRBV2 and TRBJ2-2; TRBD1 matches 8 bases. The CDR3 loop spans 14 amino acids. In germline, CDR1 is SNHLY, CDR2 FYNNEI. V shed 7 bases, J shed 4 bases, and the junction held 5 bases outside the gene matches. The CDR3 sequence is CASTRTGSTGELFF. CDR3 nucleotide sequence: TGTGCCAGCACCAGGACAGGGTCCACCGGGGAGCTGTTTTTT. The complete variable domain, with remaining parts taken from reference TRBV2 and TRBJ2-2, reads EPEVTQTPSHQVTQMGQEVILRCVPISNHLYFYWYRQILGQKVEFLVSFYNNEISEKSEIFDDQFSVERPDGSNFTLKIRSTKLEDSAMYFCASTRTGSTGELFFGEGSRLTVL.

The rearrangement uses TRBV7-2 and TRBJ1-2; D is unresolved. V was clipped by 5 bases and J by 8 bases, with 15 bases between them. Germline-derived CDR1 and CDR2 are SGHTA and FQGNSA. The CDR3 loop spans 13 amino acids. The CDR3 here is CASSARPGEGYTF. The CDR3 DNA reads as TGTGCCAGCAGCGCCCGACCGGGCGAGGGCTACACCTTC. Looking up the rest from reference TRBV7-2 and TRBJ1-2 gives the full variable domain: GAGVSQSPSNKVTEKGKDVELRCDPISGHTALYWYRQSLGQGLEFLIYFQGNSAPDKSGLPSDRFSAERTGGSVSTLTIQRTQQEDSAVYLCASSARPGEGYTFGSGTRLTVV.

The chain employs TRBV5-1 and TRBJ2-5, with TRBD2 matching over 7 bases. V was pared by 4 bases and J by 2 bases, with 8 bases of the junction left unmatched. Germline loops: CDR1 SGHRS, CDR2 YFSETQ. The CDR3 extends over 15 amino acids. In nucleotides, the CDR3 is TGCGCCAGCAGCCAGACGGACGGGGGGCAAGAGACCCAGTACTTC. It specifies CASSQTDGGQETQYF.

The V call is TRBV5-1, the J call TRBJ2-3; D is undetermined. The V end lost 5 bases, the J end lost 0 bases, and 10 bases lay between the germline ends. Germline-derived CDR1 and CDR2 are SGHRS and YFSETQ. The CDR3 has 14 amino acids. The CDR3 protein is CASRAGPSTDTQYF. CDR3 DNA sequence: TGCGCCAGCAGGGCTGGCCCTAGCACAGATACGCAGTATTTT.

This sequence joins TRBV5-1 and TRBJ1-4; no clear D gene. Deletions cut 7 bases from V and 0 bases from J, with 10 bases between. The CDR3 is 14 residues long. CDR1 is SGHRS and CDR2 is YFSETQ in the germline V gene. The CDR3 loop reads CASATGATNEKLFF. The CDR3 coding sequence is TGCGCCAGCGCTACGGGAGCAACTAATGAAAAACTGTTTTTT.

The chain has TRBV19 and TRBJ1-1; D is unresolved. The CDR3 covers 13 residues. CDR1 and CDR2 (germline): LNHDA, SQIVND (reference sequence). V dropped 8 bases and J dropped 3 bases, with 13 bases sitting between them. CDR3: CASERRGDTEAFF. CDR3 in DNA: TGTGCCAGTGAGCGCCGGGGTGACACTGAAGCTTTCTTT.

The CDR3 reads CASSLGQENEKLFF. The DNA for the CDR3 is TGCGCCAGCAGCTTGGGGCAGGAGAATGAAAAACTGTTTTTT. The rearrangement joins TRBV5-1 to TRBJ1-4; D is ambiguous. CDR1 and CDR2 (germline): SGHRS, YFSETQ. This CDR3 is built from 14 residues. The V end lost 0 bases, the J end lost 5 bases, and 8 bases lay between the germline ends.

The chain employs TRBV5-1 and TRBJ2-1; unclear D gene. Germline-derived CDR1 and CDR2 are SGHRS and YFSETQ. V was cut by 4 bases and J by 8 bases, with 16 bases left in between. CDR3 length equals 14 residues. The CDR3: CASSRALGGDEQFF. The CDR3 nucleotides are TGCGCCAGCAGCCGGGCCCTAGGCGGAGATGAGCAGTTCTTC.

The chain has TRBV6-1 and TRBJ2-7; no reliable D call. V lost 1 base to trimming and J lost 3 bases, with 10 bases between them. Germline V gives CDR1 MNHNS, CDR2 SASEGT. The CDR3 length is 14 residues. CDR3 region: CASSEVQVRYEQYF. Written as DNA, the CDR3 is TGTGCCAGCAGTGAAGTTCAGGTCCGCTACGAGCAGTACTTC.

V gene TRBV5-1 combines with J gene TRBJ2-2; 12 nucleotides match TRBD2. V lost 1 base and J lost 5; bases outside the gene matches: 0. Germline CDR1 SGHRS, CDR2 YFSETQ. This CDR3 region has 15 residues. DNA of the CDR3: TGCGCCAGCAGCTTGCTAGCGGGGGGGACCGGGGAGCTGTTTTTT. The encoded protein is CASSLLAGGTGELFF.

The V call is TRBV9, the J call TRBJ1-2; tentatively, D is TRBD1 (5 bases). The germline V and J ends were trimmed by 2 bases and 6 bases, with 14 bases remaining between them. The CDR3 totals 14 residues. The germline gives CDR1 SGDLS, CDR2 YYNGEE. The CDR3 coding sequence is TGTGCCAGCAGCGTCCTCCAGGGAAATGATGGCTACACCTTC. Its protein is CASSVLQGNDGYTF.

In DNA form, the CDR3 reads TGTGCCAGCAGCTTAGGGGGACTAGCGGGGGGGAAAGAGACCCAGTACTTC. Protein sequence: CASSLGGLAGGKETQYF. The chain employs TRBV7-2 and TRBJ2-5; 16 nucleotides align to TRBD2. The V and J ends lost 1 base and 3 bases, in that order; junction bases with no gene match: 2. The CDR3 runs to 17 residues. Germline V gene lookup returns CDR1 SGHTA and CDR2 FQGNSA.

The J gene is TRBJ1-2, the V gene TRBV5-6, with 7 bases fitting TRBD1. The length of the CDR3 is 13 residues. Germline V gives CDR1 SGHDT, CDR2 YYEEEE. The V segment lost 0 bases and the J segment 7 bases; nucleotides outside the gene matches: 3. The CDR3 region is CASSLDRGFGYTF. CDR3 coding DNA: TGTGCCAGCAGCTTGGACAGGGGATTTGGCTACACCTTC. Full variable domain (remainder filled in from reference TRBV5-6 and TRBJ1-2): DAGVTQSPTHLIKTRGQQVTLRCSPKSGHDTVSWYQQALGQGPQFIFQYYEEEERQRGNFPDRFSGHQFPNYSSELNVNALLLGDSALYLCASSLDRGFGYTFGSGTRLTVV.